The TCR beta chain described here comes from a study of T cell changes during pregnancy in multiple sclerosis. Assay used: immunoSEQ multiplex PCR; TCRdb lists only in-frame clones, some missing. Of about 24,000 clones listed, 80% to 90% were seen once; the top ten hold around 8%. CDR3 length: 16 amino acids. V shed 3 bases and J 4 bases; nucleotides not matched to a gene: 5. The V gene's germline CDR1 is PRHDT and CDR2 FYEKMQ (reference sequence). The receptor's source is a female donor in good health, enrolled as a control in a pregnancy study. The sequencing here drew on CD8+ T cells from peripheral blood mononuclear cells, taken in the first trimester of pregnancy. This rearrangement joins TRBV13 to TRBJ2-1, with 11 bases fitting TRBD2. The CDR3: CASSFTLAGGYNEQFF. CDR3 DNA: TGTGCCAGCAGCTTCACGCTAGCGGGGGGTTACAATGAGCAGTTCTTC.